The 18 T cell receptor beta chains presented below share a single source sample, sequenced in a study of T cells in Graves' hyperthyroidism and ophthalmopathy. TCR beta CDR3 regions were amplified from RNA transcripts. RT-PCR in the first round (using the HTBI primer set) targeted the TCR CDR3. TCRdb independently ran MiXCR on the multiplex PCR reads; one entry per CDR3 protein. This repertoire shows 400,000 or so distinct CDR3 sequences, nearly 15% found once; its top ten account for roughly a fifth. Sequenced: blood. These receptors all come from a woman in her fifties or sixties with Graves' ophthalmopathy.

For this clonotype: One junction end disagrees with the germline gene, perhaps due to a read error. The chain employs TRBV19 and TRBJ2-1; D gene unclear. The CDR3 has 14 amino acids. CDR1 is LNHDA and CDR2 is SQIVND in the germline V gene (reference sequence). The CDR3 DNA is TGTGCCAGTAGTGAGACCAGCACCTACAATGAGCAGCTCTTC. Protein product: CASSETSTYNEQLF.

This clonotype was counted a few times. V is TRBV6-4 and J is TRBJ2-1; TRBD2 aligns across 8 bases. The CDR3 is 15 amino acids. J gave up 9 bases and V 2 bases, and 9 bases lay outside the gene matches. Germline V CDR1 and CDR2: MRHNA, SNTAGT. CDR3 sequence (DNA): TGTGCCAGCAGTGACGATCCGGGACTAGTAAGTGAGCAGTTCTTC. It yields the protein CASSDDPGLVSEQFF.

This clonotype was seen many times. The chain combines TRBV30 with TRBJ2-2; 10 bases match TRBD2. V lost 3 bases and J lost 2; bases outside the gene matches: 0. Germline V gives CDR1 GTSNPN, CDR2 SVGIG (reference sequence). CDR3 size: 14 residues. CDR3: CAWRLAGNTGELFF. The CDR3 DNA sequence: TGTGCCTGGAGACTAGCGGGAAACACCGGGGAGCTGTTTTTT.

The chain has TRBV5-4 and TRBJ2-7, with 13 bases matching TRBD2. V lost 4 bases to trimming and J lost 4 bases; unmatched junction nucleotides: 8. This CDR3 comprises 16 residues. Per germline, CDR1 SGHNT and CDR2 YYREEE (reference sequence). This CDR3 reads CASSRGTSGRGYEQYF. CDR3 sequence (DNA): TGTGCCAGCAGCCGCGGAACTAGCGGGAGGGGGTACGAGCAGTACTTC.

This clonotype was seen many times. The CDR3 DNA reads as TGTGCCAGCAGTCCCCGGGACTGGATCACCTACGAGCAGTACTTC. Residues: CASSPRDWITYEQYF. V gene TRBV28 combines with J gene TRBJ2-7; weak D call: TRBD2 (6 bases). This CDR3 comprises 15 residues. Trimming removed 5 bases from V and 2 bases from J, with 16 bases in between. Germline V gene sequence: CDR1 MDHEN, CDR2 SYDVKM. Using reference TRBV28 and TRBJ2-7 for the parts outside the CDR3, the full variable domain is DVKVTQSSRYLVKRTGEKVFLECVQDMDHENMFWYRQDPGLGLRLIYFSYDVKMKEKGDIPEGYSVSREKKERFSLILESASTNQTSMYLCASSPRDWITYEQYFGPGTRLTVT.

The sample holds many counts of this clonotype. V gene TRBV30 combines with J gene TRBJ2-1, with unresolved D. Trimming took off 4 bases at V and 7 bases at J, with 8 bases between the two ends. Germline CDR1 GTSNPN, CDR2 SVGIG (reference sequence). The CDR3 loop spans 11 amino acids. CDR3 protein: CAWKSLNEQFF. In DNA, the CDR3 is TGTGCCTGGAAGTCCCTAAATGAGCAGTTCTTC.

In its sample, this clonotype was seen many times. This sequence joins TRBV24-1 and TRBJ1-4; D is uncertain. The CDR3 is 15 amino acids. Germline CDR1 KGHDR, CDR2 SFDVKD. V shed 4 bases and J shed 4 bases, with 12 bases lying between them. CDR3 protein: CATSDSGGYNEKLFF. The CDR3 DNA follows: TGTGCCACCAGTGACTCGGGAGGCTATAATGAAAAACTGTTTTTT.

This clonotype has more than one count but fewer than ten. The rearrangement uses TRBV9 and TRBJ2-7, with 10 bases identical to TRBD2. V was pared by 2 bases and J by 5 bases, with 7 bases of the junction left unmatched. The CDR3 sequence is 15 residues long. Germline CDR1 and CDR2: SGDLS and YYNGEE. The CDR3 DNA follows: TGTGCCAGCAGCGTTAGCGGGAGGCCCAACGACGAGCAGTACTTC. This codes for CASSVSGRPNDEQYF.

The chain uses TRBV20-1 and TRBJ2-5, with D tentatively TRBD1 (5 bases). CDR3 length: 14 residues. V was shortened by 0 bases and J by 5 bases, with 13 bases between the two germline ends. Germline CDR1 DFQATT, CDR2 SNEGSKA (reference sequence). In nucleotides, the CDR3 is TGCAGTGCTAGAGATACCCAGGGTATCGAGACCCAGTACTTC. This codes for CSARDTQGIETQYF.

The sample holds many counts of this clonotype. The CDR3 bases are TGCAGTGCTTCCGGGACTAGCGCCTACAATGAGCAGTTCTTC. Translation: CSASGTSAYNEQFF. The J gene is TRBJ2-1, the V gene TRBV20-1, with TRBD2 matching 10 bases. V shed 5 bases, J shed 2 bases, and the junction held 3 bases outside the gene matches. Per the germline V gene, CDR1 is DFQATT and CDR2 is SNEGSKA (reference sequence). The CDR3 consists of 14 residues.

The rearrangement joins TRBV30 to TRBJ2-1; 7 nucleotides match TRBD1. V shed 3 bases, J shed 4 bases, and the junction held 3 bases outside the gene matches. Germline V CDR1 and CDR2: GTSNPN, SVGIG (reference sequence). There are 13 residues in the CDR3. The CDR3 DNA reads TGTGCCTGGAGCCCCAGGGGGTACAATGAGCAGTTCTTC. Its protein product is CAWSPRGYNEQFF.

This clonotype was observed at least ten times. CDR3 DNA: TGCGCCAGCAGCTGGGGGGACGTTAATCAAGAGACCCAGTACTTC. Translation gives CASSWGDVNQETQYF. The gene calls are TRBV5-1 and TRBJ2-5; tentatively, D is TRBD2 (6 bases). The V and J ends lost 3 bases and 2 bases respectively, with 14 bases between them. CDR1 and CDR2 (germline): SGHRS, YFSETQ. This CDR3 has 15 amino acids.

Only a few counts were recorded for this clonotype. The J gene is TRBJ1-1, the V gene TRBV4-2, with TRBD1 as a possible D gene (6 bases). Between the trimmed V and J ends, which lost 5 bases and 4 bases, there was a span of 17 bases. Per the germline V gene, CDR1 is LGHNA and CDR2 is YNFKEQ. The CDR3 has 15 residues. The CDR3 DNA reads TGTGCCAGCAGCACTACTGGGGGGGGCACCACTGAAGCTTTCTTT. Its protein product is CASSTTGGGTTEAFF.

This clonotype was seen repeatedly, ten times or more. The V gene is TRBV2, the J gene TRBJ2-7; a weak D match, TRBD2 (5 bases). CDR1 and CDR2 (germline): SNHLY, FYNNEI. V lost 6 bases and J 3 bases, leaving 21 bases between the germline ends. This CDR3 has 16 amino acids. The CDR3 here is CASRDGVTIGYYEQYF. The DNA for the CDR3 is TGTGCCAGCAGGGACGGGGTCACTATAGGGTACTACGAGCAGTACTTC.

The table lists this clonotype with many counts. The chain's CDR3 is CSASKGYEQYF. The CDR3 DNA reads as TGCAGTGCTAGCAAGGGCTACGAGCAGTACTTC. The chain links TRBV20-1 to TRBJ2-7; the D is unclear. There are 11 residues in the CDR3. V lost 3 bases, J lost 3 bases, and 6 bases lay in between. The germline V gene encodes CDR1 DFQATT and CDR2 SNEGSKA (reference sequence).

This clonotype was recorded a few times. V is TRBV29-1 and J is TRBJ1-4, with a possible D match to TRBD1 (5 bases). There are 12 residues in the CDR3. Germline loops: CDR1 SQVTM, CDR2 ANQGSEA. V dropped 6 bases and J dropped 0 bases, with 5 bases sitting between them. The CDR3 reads CSVGATNEKLFF. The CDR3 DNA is TGCAGCGTGGGGGCAACTAATGAAAAACTGTTTTTT.

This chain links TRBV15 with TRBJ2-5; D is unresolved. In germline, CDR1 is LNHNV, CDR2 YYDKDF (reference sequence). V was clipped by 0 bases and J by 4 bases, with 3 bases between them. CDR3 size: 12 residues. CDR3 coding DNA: TGTGCCACCAGCAGAGATATAGAGACCCAGTACTTC. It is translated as CATSRDIETQYF.

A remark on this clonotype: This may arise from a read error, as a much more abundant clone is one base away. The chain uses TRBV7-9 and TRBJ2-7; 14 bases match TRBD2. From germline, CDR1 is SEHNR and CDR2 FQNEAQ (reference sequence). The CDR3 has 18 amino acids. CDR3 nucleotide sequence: TGTGCCAGCGGCTTAGAGACTAGCGGGAGGGCCTCCTCCTACGAGCAGTACTTC. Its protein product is CASGLETSGRASSYEQYF.